This TCR beta chain stems from a study of blood T cell repertoires in COVID-19 (dated by TCRdb to the early 2020s). About the full investigation: Samples covering the acute and convalescent phases of COVID-19 were provided by collaborators in the United States, Italy and Spain. The material from the prospective study consisted of cDNA or gDNA derived from T cells, B-cell-depleted T cells, or PBMCs. Subjects who had been exposed to COVID-19, were actively infected with it, or had recovered from it provided the deeply sampled blood TCRbeta repertoires that made up the dataset. A freely available public database, intended as a resource for researchers studying the immune response to SARS-CoV-2, is where the repertoires were released. The samples were drawn from the first 160 participants of the ongoing ImmuneRACE study and from over 950 subjects provided by 6 global collaborators. Sample metadata almost always included a de-identified subject ID, COVID-19 status, age in years and sex. HLA class I and class II types, where available, came from metadata supplied by the sample provider rather than from assay-based typing.

Broad study findings and their caveats: The quantity of clinical and demographic metadata differed by source and by participant and was supplied without curation.

TCRbeta CDR3 regions were amplified from genomic DNA using the immunoSEQ Assay, a bias-controlled multiplex PCR. The paper's data handling went like this. Nucleated cell counts per sample were estimated from amplification of reference gene primers within the assay. To quantify the absolute abundance of each unique TCRbeta CDR3 rearrangement, sequence reads were collapsed and filtered. For each sample, productive Simpson clonality was calculated as the square root of Simpson's diversity index across productive rearrangements. TCRdb re-hosts the immuneACCESS table, in-frame sequences only. Its copies lack some clones; in the studies checked, an unresolved V gene accounts for under half of them, and the cause for the rest is not known. That table gives V, J and clone size, and the DNA gave D and trimming. For this sample there are about 180,000 clones; around 82% appear just once. The ten largest clones add up to roughly an eighth of the sample.

CDR1 is given as SEHNR and CDR2 as FQNEAQ, both from the germline V gene (reference sequence). Trimming removed 5 bases from V and 5 bases from J; the gene matches leave 7 bases unexplained. The CDR3 goes from the cysteine to the phenylalanine over 14 residues. Only CDR3 DNA remains: 42 bases, in frame from the first base. Collaborating institutions collected whole blood in K2EDTA tubes following their own protocols. For TCRbeta analysis, collaborators shipped samples as frozen whole blood, isolated PBMCs, or DNA extracted from either of those sample types. For this clone: Its antigen is still unknown. Base qualities are not at hand, and no much larger clone is one base apart.

The chain links TRBV7-9 with TRBJ2-5; 8 middle bases align to TRBD1. Sequencing was carried out using peripheral blood. This TCR came from a man aged 18 to 29 with active or convalescent COVID-19. The encoded CDR3 is CASSQTGAFETQYF. Read as DNA, the sequence is TGTGCCAGCAGCCAGACAGGGGCCTTTGAGACCCAGTACTTC.